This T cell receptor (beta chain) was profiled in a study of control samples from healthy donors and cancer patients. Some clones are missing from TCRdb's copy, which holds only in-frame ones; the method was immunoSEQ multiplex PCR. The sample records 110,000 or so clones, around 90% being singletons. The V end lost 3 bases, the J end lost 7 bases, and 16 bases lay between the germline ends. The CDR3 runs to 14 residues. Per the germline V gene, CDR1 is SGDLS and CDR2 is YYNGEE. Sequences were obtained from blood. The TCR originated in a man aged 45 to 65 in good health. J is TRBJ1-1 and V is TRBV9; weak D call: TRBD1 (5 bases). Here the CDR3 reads CASSEQRGRGEAFF. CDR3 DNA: TGTGCCAGCAGCGAGCAAAGGGGCCGAGGTGAAGCTTTCTTT.